This note documents a single TCR beta chain sequence. Its antigen is unknown. The PCR employed 60 Vbeta primers together with 13 Jbeta primers. Sequencing was performed with immunoSEQ multiplex PCR; in TCRdb, only in-frame clones are kept and a portion is missing. The sample lists about 110,000 clones, 65% to 90% occurring once. The sample belongs to a study of cytomegalovirus exposure and HLA in healthy donors. The CDR3 sequence is 16 residues long. The V end lost 0 bases, the J end lost 6 bases, and 17 bases lay between the germline ends. Looked up from germline, CDR1 is LGHNA and CDR2 is YNFKEQ. Study results and caveats: Presence/absence analyses rested on an assumption that sequencing depth was roughly uniform across donors. In a later analysis, the majority of CMV-associated beta chains seemingly showed HLA restriction. Accurate HLA-A and HLA-B prediction from TCR beta sequences was reported for most subjects.

The V and J genes are TRBV4-2 and TRBJ1-2; tentatively, D is TRBD1 (5 bases). The source is a young man in good health and CMV-seropositive. The specimen was PBMCs. This CDR3 reads CASSQDRRGVLNGYTF. The CDR3 bases are TGTGCCAGCAGCCAAGATAGGAGGGGCGTACTCAATGGCTACACCTTC.